This T cell receptor (beta chain) was documented in a study of control samples from healthy donors and cancer patients. The assay was immunoSEQ multiplex PCR, and TCRdb's table has in-frame clones only and misses some. The repertoire holds roughly 120,000 clones, with 93% as singletons. V lost 4 bases, J lost 7 bases, and 13 bases lay in between. The CDR3 spans 13 residues. Germline V lookup: CDR1 SGHVS, CDR2 FQNEAQ. Sequenced sample: blood. The receptor was derived from a man aged 30 to 45 in good health. The chain combines TRBV7-8 with TRBJ1-2, with a tentative D call TRBD1 (6 bases). CDR3 nucleotides: TGTGCCAGCAGCTCCCAGGGGTGGGCTGGCTACACCTTC. Translating gives CASSSQGWAGYTF.